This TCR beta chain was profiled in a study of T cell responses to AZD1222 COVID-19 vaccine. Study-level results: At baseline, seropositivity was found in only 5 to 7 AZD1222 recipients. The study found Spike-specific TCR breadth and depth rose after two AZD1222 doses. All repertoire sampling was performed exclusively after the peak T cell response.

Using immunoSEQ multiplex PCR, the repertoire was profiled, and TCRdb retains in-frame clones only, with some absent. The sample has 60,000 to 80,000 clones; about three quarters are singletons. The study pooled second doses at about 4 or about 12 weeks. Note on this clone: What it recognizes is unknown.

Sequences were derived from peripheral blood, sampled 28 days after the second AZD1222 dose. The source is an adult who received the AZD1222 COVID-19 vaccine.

CDR3 amino acids: CASSPSRGLAGDNEQFF. The CDR3 nucleotides read TGTGCCAGCAGCCCCTCTCGTGGGCTAGCGGGGGACAATGAGCAGTTCTTC. This rearrangement joins TRBV9 to TRBJ2-1; 10 positions agree with TRBD2. CDR3 length equals 17 residues. From germline, CDR1 is SGDLS and CDR2 YYNGEE. With V trimmed by 4 bases and J by 5 bases, 12 bases remained unmatched.